A selection of T cell receptor beta chains follows, all from one sample in a study of T cell responses to AZD1222 COVID-19 vaccine. TCRdb's copy holds only in-frame clones and misses some; the assay was immunoSEQ multiplex PCR. The repertoire holds roughly 140,000 clones, 82% seen once, with about 4% in the top ten. The sequenced sample was peripheral blood, obtained on day 0 of MenACWY control vaccination. All receptors come from an adult in good health. Both conserved end residues are part of each CDR3. D genes are given only for firm matches. Size tells how often a clone was seen (once, few, many) or the class of an expanded clone, and some rows leave it out.

j_call v_call d_call clone_size cdr3_nt cdr3_aa
TRBJ2-1 TRBV9 NA many TGTGCCAGCAGCGTCACAGGGGAGGGGTACAATGAGCAGTTCTTC CASSVTGEGYNEQFF
TRBJ1-2 TRBV4-1 NA once TGCGCCAGCAGCCAATCGGGGGGCGCCGGTAACTATGGCTACACCTTC CASSQSGGAGNYGYTF
TRBJ1-5 TRBV1 NA NA TGCACCAGCAGTCAACTCGACAGGGGGAATAGCAATCAGCCCCAGCATTTT CTSSQLDRGNSNQPQHF
TRBJ2-5 TRBV3-1/TRBV3-2 TRBD2 NA TGTGCCAGCAGCCAAGATCCCCAGCGGGGAGAGACCCAGTACTTC CASSQDPQRGETQYF
TRBJ2-1 TRBV15 NA NA TGTGCCACCGGGGGCACGAGAGGCTCCTACAATGAGCAGTTCTTC CATGGTRGSYNEQFF
TRBJ2-1 TRBV9 TRBD2 NA TGTGCCAGCAGCGTAGCGGGACTAATCGACAATGAGCAGTTCTTC CASSVAGLIDNEQFF
TRBJ2-3 TRBV6-4 TRBD2 NA TGTGCCAGCAGTGCTGCGGGGGAGGCAGATACGCAGTATTTT CASSAAGEADTQYF
TRBJ2-5 TRBV1 NA NA TGCACCAGCAGCCAAGTTTTAGGCGATAGGACCCAGTACTTC CTSSQVLGDRTQYF
TRBJ1-4 TRBV6-5 NA NA TGTGCCAGCAGTACAGGACCTGCAACTAATGAAAAACTGTTTTTT CASSTGPATNEKLFF
TRBJ1-4 TRBV9 TRBD1 NA TGTGCCAGCAGCGTAGGAGGGACAGGGGCTTTTGAAAAACTGTTTTTT CASSVGGTGAFEKLFF
TRBJ1-4 TRBV2 TRBD1 NA TGTGCCGGGAGTGACAGGGTGTACGAAAAACTGTTTTTT CAGSDRVYEKLFF
TRBJ2-3 TRBV27 NA NA TGTGCCAGCACCCATGTCCCGCCCCACGCAGATACGCAGTATTTT CASTHVPPHADTQYF
TRBJ1-6 TRBV11-2 TRBD1 NA TGTGCCAGCAGCTTAGGGTTCCGTTACCGGGACAGAGTTAATTCACCCCTCCACTTT CASSLGFRYRDRVNSPLHF
TRBJ1-2 TRBV6-5 TRBD1 NA TGTGCCAGCAGCCGGACAGGTTATGGCTACACCTTC CASSRTGYGYTF
TRBJ1-4 TRBV4-2 NA NA TGTGCCAGCAGCCAAGATGTAGGGGGGCCTAATGAAAAACTGTTTTTT CASSQDVGGPNEKLFF
TRBJ2-7 TRBV29-1 NA NA TGCAGCGCCTTATTTGGAGGGAGCGAGCAGTACTTC CSALFGGSEQYF
TRBJ1-3 TRBV2 NA NA TGTGCCAGCAGTGCCGGGTGGGGAAACACCATATATTTT CASSAGWGNTIYF
TRBJ1-6 TRBV5-6 NA NA TGTGCCAGCAACCACAGGGTCAGAAATTCACCCCTCCACTTT CASNHRVRNSPLHF
TRBJ1-6 TRBV27 NA NA TGTGCCAGCAGTCCCACGCGAACATCACCCCTCCACTTT CASSPTRTSPLHF
TRBJ1-2 TRBV12-3/TRBV12-4 NA NA TGTGCCAGCAGCCTGTCCGGGGGCTATGGCTACACCTTC CASSLSGGYGYTF
TRBJ1-1 TRBV5-6 NA NA TGTGCCAGCAGCCGCGACAGGATGAACACTGAAGCTTTCTTT CASSRDRMNTEAFF
TRBJ1-6 TRBV5-1 NA NA TGCGCCAGCAGTCGAGGTACGAATTCACCCCTCCACTTT CASSRGTNSPLHF
TRBJ2-7 TRBV14 NA NA TGTGCCAGCAGCCAAGATGGCGCAGCGAGCTCCTACGAGCAGTACTTC CASSQDGAASSYEQYF
TRBJ2-6 TRBV27 NA NA TGTGCCAGCAGTTTAAGAATTAGCTCTGGGGCCAACGTCCTGACTTTC CASSLRISSGANVLTF
TRBJ1-5 TRBV18 NA NA TGTGCCAGCTCACCTGACAGTTTGGGCAATCAGCCCCAGCATTTT CASSPDSLGNQPQHF
TRBJ1-1 TRBV5-8 TRBD1 NA TGTGCCAGCAGCCAAGGGACAGTAGCTAGCACTGAAGCTTTCTTT CASSQGTVASTEAFF
TRBJ2-2 TRBV7-9 NA NA TGTGCCAGCAGCATCACAGGAACCGGGGAGCTGTTTTTT CASSITGTGELFF
TRBJ1-1 TRBV7-9 TRBD1 NA TGTGCCAGCAGCGCCGGGGACAGGCAGAACACTGAAGCTTTCTTT CASSAGDRQNTEAFF
TRBJ2-2 TRBV28 NA NA TGTGCCAGCCTTAGAGAAATGAGCACCGGGGAGCTGTTTTTT CASLREMSTGELFF
TRBJ1-2 TRBV2 NA NA TGTGCCAGCAGTGAAGCTGGGGCAGGTTACTATGGCTACACCTTC CASSEAGAGYYGYTF
TRBJ1-2 TRBV7-2 NA NA TGTGCCAGCAGCTTAGGGGTTGGTAGGGGCTCTGGCTACACCTTC CASSLGVGRGSGYTF
TRBJ1-6 TRBV6-5 NA NA TGTGCCAGCAGGACGGATAATTCACCCCTCCACTTT CASRTDNSPLHF
TRBJ2-5 TRBV24-1 TRBD1 NA TGTGCCACCAGTGCTCATGCCGGGACAGCAGAGACCCAGTACTTC CATSAHAGTAETQYF
TRBJ2-3 TRBV24-1 NA NA TGTGCCACCGAGGGTGGGGCAGGGTCAGATACGCAGTATTTT CATEGGAGSDTQYF
TRBJ2-7 TRBV11-2 TRBD1 NA TGTGCCAGCAGTTTTGACGGACAGGGAGTCTACGAGCAGTACTTC CASSFDGQGVYEQYF
TRBJ2-1 TRBV10-2 NA NA TGCGCCAGCAGTTCCGGACTTGACAAGGATGAGCAGTTCTTC CASSSGLDKDEQFF
TRBJ2-2 TRBV12-3/TRBV12-4 NA NA TGTGCCAGCAGTTTGACGGCCGGGGAGCTGTTTTTT CASSLTAGELFF
TRBJ1-2 TRBV12-5 NA once TGTGCTAGTGGTTTGGTACACGGGGGGCTGAAGCTCGGCTACACCTTC CASGLVHGGLKLGYTF
TRBJ2-5 TRBV11-2 NA NA TGTGCCAGCACCCGTGGTATCCTGCTTGGGGAGACCCAGTACTTC CASTRGILLGETQYF
TRBJ2-1 TRBV4-2 TRBD2 NA TGTGCCAGCAGCCAAGATCCGGGACTAGCGGGGGCCAACAATGAGCAGTTCTTC CASSQDPGLAGANNEQFF
TRBJ1-5 TRBV19 NA few TGTGCCAGTAGTACACAGGGTTATCAGCCCCAGCATTTT CASSTQGYQPQHF